The sequence of this T cell receptor beta chain was determined in a study of CD8 T cells in ankylosing spondylitis (dated 2017 in TCRdb). General notes on the study: The study set out to find disease-linked TCR variants by profiling T cell receptor beta repertoires in ankylosing spondylitis patients and healthy donors. Peripheral blood samples were taken, and synovial fluid was additionally collected from ankylosing spondylitis patients. The whole study cohort included some 100 healthy donors and roughly 24 ankylosing spondylitis patients.

Sequenced on an Illumina HiSeq 2500. TCR beta libraries were prepared by quantitative 5'-RACE with molecular barcodes. Under the source paper's analysis protocol: A new computational method based on a probabilistic model of VDJ rearrangement was used to identify disease-linked TCR variants. Clones were called with MiXCR by TCRdb after fastp trimmed the public reads at Q25, and only in-frame beta chains were retained. Merged by CDR3 protein, the rows form single entries marked with the most common genes and DNA. It is TCRdb's table, rather than the study itself, that gives the V and J calls and clone size. The sample data list roughly 130,000 distinct CDR3 sequences, and roughly 8.4% of these were observed just once. Approximately 7% of the sample is held by the ten biggest clonotypes. The research as a whole found: The disease-linked clones were reported to be significantly enriched in matched synovial fluid samples from ankylosing spondylitis patients. Blood from ankylosing spondylitis patients appeared to be characterized by a TCR beta motif composed of 7 to 9 highly homologous amino acid variants. Some motif variants had previously been reported in the synovial fluid and blood of reactive arthritis patients, which suggests shared mechanisms of disease initiation. The disease-linked clones had a CD8+ phenotype and were found at relatively low frequencies in peripheral blood.

Trimming at the junction amounts to 4 bases on V and 3 bases on J, and the germline ends lie 18 bases apart. CDR3 length: 15 amino acids, cysteine to phenylalanine. The CDR3 DNA has 45 bases and is translated from base 1. The germline V gene (reference sequence) gives CDR1 as DFQATT and CDR2 as SNEGSKA. Synovial fluid samples and blood samples obtained from the same ankylosing spondylitis patients were matched. This clonotype has more than one count but fewer than ten. Its antigen is unknown. Nothing much larger sits one base from this clone, and base qualities are not available. This clonotype was obtained from a male donor with ankylosing spondylitis. The V gene is TRBV20-1 and the J gene is TRBJ1-1, with an unclear D gene assignment. The sample consisted of synovial fluid, either unsorted or a sorted T cell fraction (not recorded which). The nucleotide sequence reads TGCAGTGCTACCTCTCCGGGCAGGCAAGACACTGAAGCTTTCTTT. This codes for CSATSPGRQDTEAFF.